This TCR beta chain is drawn from a study of graft-versus-host responses after intestinal transplantation. Study-wide results and limits: Early after transplant, HvG clones declined as circulating GvH clones peaked.

CDR3 length equals 12 residues. Trimming cost V 0 bases and J 15 bases, with 12 bases left between them. Germline V CDR1 and CDR2: MNHNS, SASEGT. The table lists this clone with a count of one. What it recognizes is unknown. Profiled with immunoSEQ multiplex PCR; TCRdb holds only in-frame clones, not every one. This sample has some 4,000 clones; roughly 93% occur once, and the top ten carry 1% to 1.5%. Sequencing was performed on PBMCs, taken 11 days after intestinal transplantation. V is TRBV6-1 and J is TRBJ2-1; D might be TRBD1 (5 bases). The source is a human patient who received an intestinal transplant, so some T cells may come from the graft donor. The chain's CDR3 is CASSEAEGVSFF. The DNA for the CDR3 is TGTGCCAGCAGTGAAGCGGAAGGGGTCTCGTTCTTC.